This T cell receptor beta chain derives from a study of blood T cells in healthy people across ages. Findings of the study overall: Unknown donor CMV status possibly confounded expanded clonotype changes.

The germline V gene encodes CDR1 DFQATT and CDR2 SNEGSKA (reference sequence). The CDR3 is 16 amino acids. V shed 6 bases, J shed 1 base, and the junction held 9 bases outside the gene matches. Points on this clonotype: Its specificity is not known. This may arise from a read error, as a much more abundant clone is one base away.

It was with a sample-barcoded 5' primer and a J-beta primer mix that a second PCR of roughly 7 to 11 cycles was run. TCRdb redid the calling of the 5' RACE reads with MiXCR, one entry per CDR3 protein. The sample includes about 1,500,000 distinct CDR3 sequences, about 43% of them seen just once. This TCR was sampled from a woman between 18 and 30 years old in good health. Sequencing was done on a sample of blood. This chain connects TRBV20-1 to TRBJ2-7; 13 bases are a match to TRBD2. For the CDR3, the DNA is TGCAGTGCCACCGAGACTAGCGGGAGGTCATCCTACGAGCAGTACTTC. Translating it yields CSATETSGRSSYEQYF.